One TCR beta chain is described in this entry. The data derive from a study of tumor-infiltrating lymphocytes in primary liver carcinoma. As for the study in general: Patients, male and female, were 30 to 69 years old.

Total RNA and DNA came together from roughly 20-30 mg of bulk tissue without cell sorting. Trimming shortened V by 4 bases and J by 4 bases, and 12 bases separated the two germline ends. The CDR3 consists of 14 residues. Germline lookup yields CDR1 SGHRS and CDR2 YFSETQ. Constant-region priming of around 500 ng total RNA yielded TCR beta cDNA. Investigators got TCR beta libraries out of three nested multiplex PCR rounds, done with slightly modified ARM-PCR. The first two PCR rounds used TRBV1-TRBV30 forward primers with a C-beta reverse primer, approximately 11 cycles each. TCRdb re-analysed the multiplex PCR reads in MiXCR, keeping a single row per CDR3 protein. The sample consists of about 100,000 distinct CDR3 sequences, around 63% of them appearing once.

The receptor's source is a woman in her sixties with primary liver carcinoma and hepatitis B virus infection. Sequencing was carried out using liver tumor tissue from sampling region 5. Subset given: tumor region T5, tumor centre. The J gene is TRBJ2-1, the V gene TRBV5-1; D remains unclear. The CDR3 nucleotides are TGCGCCAGCAGCCCTTGGGTAGATTACAATGAGCAGTTCTTC. Protein sequence: CASSPWVDYNEQFF.